The clone carrying this T cell receptor beta chain was observed at least ten times. This sample was taken from a study of T-cell reconstitution after alpha-beta-depleted transplantation in children. The TCRbeta library incorporated unique molecular identifiers. TCRdb itself ran the PCR reads through MiXCR, one entry per CDR3 protein. The sample has fewer than 25,000 distinct CDR3 sequences; approximately 11% are singletons. V lost 3 bases and J lost 6; bases outside the gene matches: 16. The CDR3 length is 17 residues. Germline-derived CDR1 and CDR2 are SGHRS and YFSETQ. The TCR sequence derives from a human donor who donated a stem cell graft to a child with chronic granulomatous disease. Sequencing was performed on PBMCs from the stem cell graft donor, taken from the stem cell graft. This sequence joins TRBV5-1 and TRBJ2-7; 9 bases are shared with TRBD1. CDR3 protein: CASSSSYDRGEAGEQYF. CDR3 in DNA: TGCGCCAGCAGCTCGTCCTATGACAGGGGGGAAGCAGGCGAGCAGTACTTC.